Below are 3 T cell receptor beta chains sequenced from a single sample in a study of vaccination and CD4 T cells after COVID-19. The treatment was: approximately 11-day PBMC culture with coronavirus spike peptide pools or control peptides (ViraFEST assay). Researchers collected the unexposed donor's CD4+ T cells before the COVID-19 pandemic (2011-2018). Antigen specificity for these receptors is unknown. Cultured CD4+ T cell DNA was sequenced using the Oncomine TCR Beta short-read assay. TCRdb recomputed calls from the PCR reads with MiXCR, one row per CDR3 protein. The table has 8,000 or so distinct CDR3 sequences, approximately 49% seen once. The material sequenced was CD4+ T cells from blood, cultured in vitro. The receptors here all came from a human donor in good health.

The gene calls are TRBV6-1 and TRBJ2-3; maybe TRBD2 (7 bases). The V gene's germline CDR1 is MNHNS and CDR2 SASEGT. There are 16 residues in the CDR3. Trimming stripped 8 bases from V and 4 bases from J, with 22 bases between. The CDR3 DNA reads as TGTGCCAGCTCAAACGGGGCAACAGGGAGGGCAGATACGCAGTATTTT. It yields the protein CASSNGATGRADTQYF.

The chain is built from TRBV6-2 or TRBV6-3 and TRBJ1-2, with D possibly being TRBD1 (6 bases). The V end was cut by 0 bases, the J end by 8 bases, with 10 bases between. There are 13 residues in the CDR3. Germline V gives CDR1 MNHEY, CDR2 SVGEGT. CDR3 sequence (DNA): TGTGCCAGCAGTTACTCCCGGAGGGGGGGCTACACCTTC. Residues: CASSYSRRGGYTF.

Only a few counts were recorded for this clonotype. The rearrangement joins TRBV15 to TRBJ1-2; possible D gene TRBD1, 5 bases. The V gene lost 0 bases and the J gene lost 8 bases, with 10 bases spanning the gap. Germline loops: CDR1 LNHNV, CDR2 YYDKDF (reference sequence). The CDR3 sequence is 13 residues long. The CDR3 reads CATSREFSGGYTF. The CDR3 DNA reads TGTGCCACCAGCAGAGAATTCTCAGGGGGCTACACCTTC.